This T cell receptor beta chain was retrieved from a study of T cell repertoires in cytomegalovirus infection (dated by TCRdb to the late 2010s). With regard to the full study: Peptide stimulations targeted recently identified HLA-C-restricted CMV epitopes, whose presentation resists viral immunomodulation, together with well-studied HLA-B-restricted epitopes. Because public TCR beta signatures pointed to carriage of CMV infection together with the matching HLA type, the HLA type of each donor mattered for the analysis. Here is what the overall study found, with its caveats: The ex vivo response was dominated by HLA-C-restricted CMV-specific TCR beta clonotypes, which also provided the single most frequent clonotype in two of eight donors. In both this cohort and an independent cohort of 300 to 450 donors, the cumulative frequency of public TCR beta family members distinguished carriers of CMV infection plus the relevant HLA type.

As regards this clonotype: Its binding antigen is unknown. No clone much larger than this one lies a single base away; base qualities are absent.

The reads were generated on an Illumina HiSeq 1500. Starting from the raw public reads, TCRdb applied fastp trimming at Q25, assembled clones with MiXCR and retained in-frame beta chains. Each CDR3 protein appears once, grouped with its most common genes and DNA. This sample lists about 270,000 distinct CDR3 sequences; about 20% were detected once. Approximately 20% of the sample goes to the ten largest clones. The sample's treatment or condition label is to be understood as: in vitro stimulation with specific CMV peptide epitopes to enrich CMV-specific T cells. V is trimmed back by 5 bases and J by 2 bases, and the junction contains 4 bases that no gene match accounts for. CDR3 length: 15 amino acids, cysteine to phenylalanine. CDR3 DNA is the only sequence kept; it has 45 bases, read in frame from the first base. The germline V gene gives CDR1 as SGHTA and CDR2 as FQGTGA.

The chain is made from TRBV7-3 and TRBJ2-5; 11 bases in the middle match TRBD2. The source is a human donor in good health (CMV status not recorded). Some clones in this sample may be carry-over from other donors' samples. The sequencing used cultured PBMCs, collected from culture after CMV antigen stimulation. The DNA sequence reads TGTGCCAGCAGCCCGGGACTAGCGGAACAAGAGACCCAGTACTTC. It specifies CASSPGLAEQETQYF.